This T cell receptor beta chain stems from a study of CD8+ T cells in alopecia areata. On the study more broadly: Treatment of the treated patients consisted of oral tofacitinib, 5 to 10 mg twice daily. After 6 to 18 months of tofacitinib, follow-up continued 6 months off drug. Study-wide results and limits: Tofacitinib significantly decreased scalp clonality and expanded CD8+ clones among top 100.

Turning to this clone: The antigen is undetermined.

Extraction of RNA preceded its reverse transcription into cDNA, which served as the sequencing template. Method: immunoSEQ multiplex PCR; TCRdb's copy keeps in-frame clones and lacks some. The profile shows around 150,000 clones, about three fifths of them singletons. Trimming shortened V by 4 bases and J by 4 bases, and 11 bases separated the two germline ends. Germline V lookup: CDR1 SGHRS, CDR2 YFSETQ. This CDR3 has 13 residues. The treatment is: oral pan-JAK inhibitor, 5-10 mg twice daily. The sequencing here drew on CD4+ T cells sorted from blood, taken at week 4, from a patient treated with tofacitinib. The clonotype was recovered from a human donor with alopecia areata. V and J are TRBV5-1 and TRBJ1-1; no clear D gene. Written as DNA, the CDR3 is TGCGCCAGCAGCCTTACGGTGGGCACTGAAGCTTTCTTT. Protein: CASSLTVGTEAFF. Complete variable domain (other parts from reference TRBV5-1 and TRBJ1-1): KAGVTQTPRYLIKTRGQQVTLSCSPISGHRSVSWYQQTPGQGLQFLFEYFSETQRNKGNFPGRFSGRQFSNSRSEMNVSTLELGDSALYLCASSLTVGTEAFFGQGTRLTVV.